This T cell receptor (beta chain) was sequenced during a study of blood T cell repertoires in COVID-19. Profiled with immunoSEQ multiplex PCR; TCRdb holds only in-frame clones, not every one. This table has around 170,000 clones, 86% appearing once. V gave up 1 base and J gave up 1 base, with 13 bases separating them. The CDR3 is made up of 16 amino acids. The germline V gene encodes CDR1 SGHVS and CDR2 FQNEAQ. The chain has TRBV7-8 and TRBJ1-2; tentative D call: TRBD1 (5 bases). This TCR came from a woman in her thirties with active or convalescent COVID-19. Sequenced sample: peripheral blood. CDR3 bases: TGTGCCAGCAGCTTAGTAGGAGGGGCCGTTAACTATGGCTACACCTTC. Amino acids: CASSLVGGAVNYGYTF.